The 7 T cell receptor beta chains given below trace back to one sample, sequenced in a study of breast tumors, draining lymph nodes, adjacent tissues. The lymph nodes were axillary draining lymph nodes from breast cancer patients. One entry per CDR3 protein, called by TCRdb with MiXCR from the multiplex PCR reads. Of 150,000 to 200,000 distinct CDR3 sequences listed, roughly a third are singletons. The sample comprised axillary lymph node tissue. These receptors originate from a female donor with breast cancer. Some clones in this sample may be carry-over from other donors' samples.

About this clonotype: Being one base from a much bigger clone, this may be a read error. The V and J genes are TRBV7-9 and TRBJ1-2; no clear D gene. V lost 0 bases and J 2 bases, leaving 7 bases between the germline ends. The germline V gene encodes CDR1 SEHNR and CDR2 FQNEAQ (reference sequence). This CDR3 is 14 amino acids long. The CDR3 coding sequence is TGTGCCAGCAGCTTAGCTACAAGGAACTATGGCTACACCTTC. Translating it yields CASSLATRNYGYTF.

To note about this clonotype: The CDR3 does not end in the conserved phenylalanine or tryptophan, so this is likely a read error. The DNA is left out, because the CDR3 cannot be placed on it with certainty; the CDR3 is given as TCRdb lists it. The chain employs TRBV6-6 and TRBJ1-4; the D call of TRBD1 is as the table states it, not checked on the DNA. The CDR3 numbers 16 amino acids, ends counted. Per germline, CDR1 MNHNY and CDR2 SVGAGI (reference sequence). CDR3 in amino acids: CASIPTSPATNEELLL.

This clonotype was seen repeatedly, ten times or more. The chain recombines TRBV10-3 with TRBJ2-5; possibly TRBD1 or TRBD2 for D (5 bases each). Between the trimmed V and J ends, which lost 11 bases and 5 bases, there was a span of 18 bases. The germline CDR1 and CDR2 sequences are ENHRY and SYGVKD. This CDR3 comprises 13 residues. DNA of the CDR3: TGTGCCGGTTCCCGGGGCGGCGGGGAGACCCAGTACTTC. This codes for CAGSRGGGETQYF.

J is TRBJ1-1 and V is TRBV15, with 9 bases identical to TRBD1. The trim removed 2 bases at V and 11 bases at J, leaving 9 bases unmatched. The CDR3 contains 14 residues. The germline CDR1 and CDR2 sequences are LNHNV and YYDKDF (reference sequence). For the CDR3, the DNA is TGTGCCACCAGCAGACATCGGACAGGGGATGGGGCTTTCTTT. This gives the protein CATSRHRTGDGAFF.

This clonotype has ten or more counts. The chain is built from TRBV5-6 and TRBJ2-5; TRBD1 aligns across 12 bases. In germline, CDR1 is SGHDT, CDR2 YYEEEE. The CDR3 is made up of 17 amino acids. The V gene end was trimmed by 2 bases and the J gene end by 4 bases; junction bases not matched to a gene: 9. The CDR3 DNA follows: TGTGCCAGCAGCTTTAATCTCCTGGGACAGGGGGCAGAGACCCAGTACTTC. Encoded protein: CASSFNLLGQGAETQYF.

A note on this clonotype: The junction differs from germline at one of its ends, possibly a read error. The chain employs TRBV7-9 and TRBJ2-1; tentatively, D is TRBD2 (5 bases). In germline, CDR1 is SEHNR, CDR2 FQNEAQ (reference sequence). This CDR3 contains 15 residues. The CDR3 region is CACSLRGNLYNGQFF. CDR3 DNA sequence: TGTGCCTGCAGCTTACGAGGGAATCTCTACAATGGGCAGTTCTTC.

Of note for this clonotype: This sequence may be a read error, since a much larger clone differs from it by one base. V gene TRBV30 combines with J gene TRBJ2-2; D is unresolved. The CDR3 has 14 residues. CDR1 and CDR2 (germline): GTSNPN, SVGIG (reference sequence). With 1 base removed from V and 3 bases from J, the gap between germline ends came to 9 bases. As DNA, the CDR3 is TGTGCCTGGAGTGATACGCGGTACACCGGGGAGCTGTTTTTT. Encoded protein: CAWSDTRYTGELFF.